The 27 T cell receptor beta chains reported below all come from one sample, sequenced in a study of blood T cell repertoires in COVID-19. The repertoire was sequenced with immunoSEQ multiplex PCR; TCRdb's copy has only in-frame clones and lacks some. The repertoire holds 120,000 or so clones, with around 90% as singletons. The sequenced sample consisted of peripheral blood. Receptors originate from a human donor in a cohort sampled during active COVID-19.

The chain is built from TRBV28 and TRBJ2-4; possibly TRBD2 for D (6 bases). The CDR3 is 14 residues long. CDR1 is MDHEN and CDR2 is SYDVKM in the germline V gene. Trimming cost V 2 bases and J 7 bases, with 12 bases left between them. CDR3 sequence: CASSLGSSGNIQYF. In nucleotides, the CDR3 is TGTGCCAGCAGTTTAGGGTCCAGCGGGAACATTCAGTACTTC.

This chain connects TRBV5-5 to TRBJ2-3; TRBD2 is a possible D gene (5 bases). Per germline, CDR1 SGHKS and CDR2 YYEKEE (reference sequence). The CDR3 is 14 amino acids. V shed 4 bases and J shed 0 bases, with 9 bases lying between them. Here the CDR3 reads CASSVLASTDTQYF. The CDR3 DNA reads TGTGCCAGCAGCGTCCTAGCAAGCACAGATACGCAGTATTTT.

This rearrangement joins TRBV9 to TRBJ2-3; TRBD2 matches 11 bases. The CDR3 is made up of 19 amino acids. Germline loops: CDR1 SGDLS, CDR2 YYNGEE. With V trimmed by 3 bases and J by 0 bases, 12 bases remained unmatched. The CDR3 sequence: CASSGLAGGPPYSTDTQYF. The DNA of the CDR3 is TGTGCCAGCAGCGGATTAGCGGGAGGGCCGCCCTATAGCACAGATACGCAGTATTTT.

This chain joins TRBV4-1 and TRBJ2-3, with D possibly TRBD1 on 6 matching bases. Germline assignment: CDR1 MGHRA and CDR2 YSYEKL. The CDR3 runs to 15 residues. V shed 1 base and J shed 3 bases, with 11 bases lying between them. The CDR3 nucleotides are TGCGCCAGCAGCCAAGTGGGGGCCCGTACAGATACGCAGTATTTT. Amino acid sequence: CASSQVGARTDTQYF.

V usage is TRBV27 and J usage is TRBJ2-1, with a possible D match to TRBD1 (5 bases). V lost 3 bases and J lost 3, with 9 bases in between. The CDR3 spans 14 residues. CDR1 and CDR2 (germline): MNHEY, SMNVEV (reference sequence). This chain's CDR3 is CASSLQGNYNEQFF. In nucleotides, the CDR3 is TGTGCCAGCAGTTTGCAGGGTAACTACAATGAGCAGTTCTTC.

This clone was seen a single time. The genes are TRBV5-1 and TRBJ2-1; 8 nucleotides match TRBD1. V gave up 4 bases and J gave up 2 bases; unmatched junction bases: 5. This CDR3 comprises 15 residues. Germline-derived CDR1 and CDR2 are SGHRS and YFSETQ. The CDR3 loop reads CASSKLQGAYNEQFF. The CDR3 coding sequence is TGCGCCAGCAGCAAGCTACAGGGGGCCTACAATGAGCAGTTCTTC.

A few counts support this clone. The rearrangement links TRBV18 to TRBJ1-6; D is ambiguous. Trimming took off 4 bases at V and 9 bases at J, with 13 bases between the two ends. This CDR3 has 14 amino acids. The germline V gene encodes CDR1 KGHSH and CDR2 LQKENI. CDR3 DNA sequence: TGTGCCAGCTCACTCACGACAACACTTTCACCCCTCCACTTT. It specifies CASSLTTTLSPLHF. The variable domain in full, with the rest retrieved from reference TRBV18 and TRBJ1-6, is NAGVMQNPRHLVRRRGQEARLRCSPMKGHSHVYWYRQLPEEGLKFMVYLQKENIIDESGMPKERFSAEFPKEGPSILRIQQVVRGDSAAYFCASSLTTTLSPLHFGNGTRLTVT.

This chain links TRBV30 with TRBJ1-6; tentative D call: TRBD1 (5 bases). Germline lookup yields CDR1 GTSNPN and CDR2 SVGIG (reference sequence). CDR3 size: 16 residues. V lost 2 bases and J lost 5, with 16 bases in between. The CDR3 DNA reads as TGTGCCTGGAGTCCAACAGCTCGACAGCATAATTCACCCCTCCACTTT. This translates into CAWSPTARQHNSPLHF. The variable domain in full, with the rest retrieved from reference TRBV30 and TRBJ1-6, is SQTIHQWPATLVQPVGSPLSLECTVEGTSNPNLYWYRQAAGRGLQLLFYSVGIGQISSEVPQNLSASRPQDRQFILSSKKLLLSDSGFYLCAWSPTARQHNSPLHFGNGTRLTVT.

J is TRBJ2-1 and V is TRBV11-3, with TRBD1 as a possible D gene (6 bases). Germline loops: CDR1 SGHNT, CDR2 YENEEA. V was trimmed by 1 base and J by 3 bases, leaving 16 bases between them. The CDR3 loop spans 17 amino acids. CDR3: CASSLVAGGDNYNEQFF. DNA for the CDR3: TGTGCCAGCAGCTTAGTGGCTGGGGGCGACAACTACAATGAGCAGTTCTTC. The full variable domain, rest sourced from reference TRBV11-3 and TRBJ2-1, is EAGVVQSPRYKIIEKKQPVAFWCNPISGHNTLYWYLQNLGQGPELLIRYENEEAVDDSQLPKDRFSAERLKGVDSTLKIQPAELGDSAVYLCASSLVAGGDNYNEQFFGPGTRLTVL.

This sequence joins TRBV7-9 and TRBJ2-7; TRBD2 matches 13 bases. This CDR3 has 17 residues. The J segment lost 7 bases and the V segment lost 2 bases, leaving 11 bases of the junction unmatched. CDR1 SEHNR and CDR2 FQNEAQ come from the germline V gene (reference sequence). The CDR3 nucleotides are TGTGCCAGCAGCTTAAGGACTAGCGGGAGCCCGAGGGGGGAGCAGTACTTC. It specifies CASSLRTSGSPRGEQYF.

V gene TRBV11-2 combines with J gene TRBJ2-7; TRBD1 agrees at 11 bases. Germline V CDR1 and CDR2: SGHAT, FQNNGV. CDR3 length: 17 residues. V shed 5 bases, J shed 5 bases, and the junction held 14 bases outside the gene matches. The CDR3 DNA is TGTGCCAGCAGCATTTGGACAGGGGGCCTGTCTACCCACGAGCAGTACTTC. Translating gives CASSIWTGGLSTHEQYF.

In regard to this clone: This specimen includes other DNA sequences encoding the same CDR3. The chain recombines TRBV3-1 (or the pseudogene TRBV3-2) with TRBJ2-7, with 13 bases aligning to TRBD2. CDR3 size: 17 residues. Trimming cost V 5 bases and J 0 bases; bases outside gene matches: 7. In germline, CDR1 is LGHDT, CDR2 YNNKEL (reference sequence). CDR3 DNA sequence: TGTGCCAGCAGCGCGCGGACTAGCGGGAGAAGCTCCTACGAGCAGTACTTC. This gives the protein CASSARTSGRSSYEQYF.

The chain links TRBV27 to TRBJ2-6; D may be TRBD1 (6 bases). The CDR3 is 17 amino acids. Germline V gene lookup returns CDR1 MNHEY and CDR2 SMNVEV (reference sequence). Trimming removed 4 bases from V and 1 base from J, with 14 bases in between. The CDR3 region has the DNA TGTGCCAGCAGTTCCCTCCGGACAGTTTCTGGGGCCAACGTCCTGACTTTC. Encoded protein: CASSSLRTVSGANVLTF. Supplemented by reference TRBV27 and TRBJ2-6, the full variable domain reads EAQVTQNPRYLITVTGKKLTVTCSQNMNHEYMSWYRQDPGLGLRQIYYSMNVEVTDKGDVPEGYKVSRKEKRNFPLILESPSPNQTSLYFCASSSLRTVSGANVLTFGAGSRLTVL.

This rearrangement joins TRBV5-1 to TRBJ2-1; 9 positions match TRBD2. V gave up 0 bases and J gave up 9 bases; unmatched junction bases: 4. The CDR3 extends over 14 amino acids. Germline V gene data show CDR1 as SGHRS and CDR2 as YFSETQ. The CDR3 nucleotides read TGCGCCAGCAGCTTGGGGGCGGGAGGGAGTGAGCAGTTCTTC. It is translated as CASSLGAGGSEQFF.

Only a few counts were recorded for this clone. In DNA form, the CDR3 reads TGTGCCAGTAGTTCCCGGGACAGGGGATGGAATCAGCCCCAGCATTTT. Amino acid sequence: CASSSRDRGWNQPQHF. The chain employs TRBV19 and TRBJ1-5, with 10 nucleotides matching TRBD1. Germline V gives CDR1 LNHDA, CDR2 SQIVND (reference sequence). With V trimmed by 5 bases and J by 4 bases, 8 bases remained unmatched. The CDR3 has 16 residues. Complete variable domain (other parts from reference TRBV19 and TRBJ1-5): DGGITQSPKYLFRKEGQNVTLSCEQNLNHDAMYWYRQDPGQGLRLIYYSQIVNDFQKGDIAEGYSVSREKKESFPLTVTSAQKNPTAFYLCASSSRDRGWNQPQHFGDGTRLSIL.

This clone was seen a single time. The rearrangement joins TRBV18 to TRBJ2-2; D is ambiguous. This CDR3 region has 14 residues. The germline CDR1 and CDR2 sequences are KGHSH and LQKENI. Trimming removed 4 bases at V and 5 bases at J, with 11 bases between. CDR3 DNA: TGTGCCAGCTCACGTTCGGGTGGTACCGGGGAGCTGTTTTTT. Amino acids: CASSRSGGTGELFF.

J is TRBJ2-1 and V is TRBV5-1; 11 nucleotides line up with TRBD2. The CDR3 covers 16 residues. Germline loops: CDR1 SGHRS, CDR2 YFSETQ. Unmatched junction bases numbered 7, after V lost 1 base and J lost 7 bases. CDR3 DNA: TGCGCCAGCAGCTTGTGGGGGACTAGCGGTGAGAATGAGCAGTTCTTC. Translating it yields CASSLWGTSGENEQFF.

This clone was seen a single time. The chain joins TRBV9 to TRBJ2-7; 9 bases are shared with TRBD1. There are 15 residues in the CDR3. With V trimmed by 0 bases and J by 5 bases, 6 bases remained unmatched. Per the germline V gene, CDR1 is SGDLS and CDR2 is YYNGEE. The DNA for the CDR3 is TGTGCCAGCAGCGTAGAGGGGACAGGGAGAGACGAGCAGTACTTC. Residues: CASSVEGTGRDEQYF.

The rearrangement joins TRBV5-1 to TRBJ2-7; D may be TRBD2 (5 bases). Germline CDR1 is SGHRS and CDR2 is YFSETQ. Between the trimmed V and J ends, which lost 4 bases and 6 bases, there was a span of 14 bases. This CDR3 has 13 residues. DNA of the CDR3: TGCGCCAGCAGCGGAGGCCCCGACCGCGAGCAGTACTTC. Residues: CASSGGPDREQYF.

V is TRBV28 and J is TRBJ1-5, with TRBD1 matching 9 bases. V lost 2 bases to trimming and J lost 6 bases; unmatched junction nucleotides: 11. The CDR3 covers 17 residues. CDR1 is MDHEN, CDR2 SYDVKM, per germline. DNA for the CDR3: TGTGCCAGCAGTTTAGTTTGGGACAGGGTCGGGGGTCAGCCCCAGCATTTT. This translates into CASSLVWDRVGGQPQHF.

The chain has TRBV5-1 and TRBJ2-1, with 8 bases that match TRBD2. The CDR3 length is 15 residues. Per germline, CDR1 SGHRS and CDR2 YFSETQ. V lost 4 bases, J lost 7 bases, and 10 bases stayed unmatched. CDR3 DNA sequence: TGCGCCAGCAGCGGCGAGCGGGAGATGCGGAATGAGCAGTTCTTC. Amino acids: CASSGEREMRNEQFF.

The chain carries TRBV6-2 or TRBV6-3 and TRBJ1-2; 8 bases fit TRBD1. Trimming took 2 bases from V and 2 from J; bases not matched to a gene: 4. Looked up from germline, CDR1 is MNHEY and CDR2 is SVGEGT. The CDR3 loop spans 15 amino acids. In DNA form, the CDR3 reads TGTGCCAGCAGTTACACGCGACAGGGGAACTATGGCTACACCTTC. This codes for CASSYTRQGNYGYTF.

The chain is built from TRBV3-1 (or the pseudogene TRBV3-2) and TRBJ2-7; the match to TRBD2 covers 13 bases. V was clipped by 1 base and J by 5 bases; unmatched bases: 2. Per the germline V gene, CDR1 is LGHDT and CDR2 is YNNKEL (reference sequence). The length of the CDR3 is 15 residues. The CDR3 DNA reads TGTGCCAGCAGCCAAGGCGGACTAGCGGGAGACGAGCAGTACTTC. This translates into CASSQGGLAGDEQYF.

Only a few counts were recorded for this clone. The J gene is TRBJ2-5, the V gene TRBV28, with a possible D match to TRBD2 (5 bases). The CDR3 covers 15 residues. With 2 bases removed from V and 0 bases from J, the gap between germline ends came to 10 bases. Germline V CDR1 and CDR2: MDHEN, SYDVKM. This chain's CDR3 is CASSLRGSDQETQYF. In DNA form, the CDR3 reads TGTGCCAGCAGTTTACGGGGATCCGACCAAGAGACCCAGTACTTC. Full variable domain (missing parts from reference TRBV28 and TRBJ2-5): DVKVTQSSRYLVKRTGEKVFLECVQDMDHENMFWYRQDPGLGLRLIYFSYDVKMKEKGDIPEGYSVSREKKERFSLILESASTNQTSMYLCASSLRGSDQETQYFGPGTRLLVL.

Remarks on this clone: At one boundary the junction diverges from the germline segment, which might be a read error. The chain carries TRBV7-7 and TRBJ1-1; 8 nucleotides line up with TRBD1. The CDR3 has 20 residues. Germline V gene lookup returns CDR1 SSHAT and CDR2 FNYEAQ (reference sequence). CDR3 amino acids: CASSLAQYRQGAGVHTEAFF. The DNA for the CDR3 is TGTGCTAGCAGCTTAGCGCAATACAGGCAGGGGGCGGGTGTTCACACTGAAGCTTTCTTT. Supplemented by reference TRBV7-7 and TRBJ1-1, the full variable domain reads GAGVSQSPRYKVTKRGQDVTLRCDPISSHATLYWYQQALGQGPEFLTYFNYEAQPDKSGLPSDRFSAERPEGSISTLTIQRTEQRDSAMYRCASSLAQYRQGAGVHTEAFFGQGTRLTVV.

This rearrangement joins TRBV3-1 (or the pseudogene TRBV3-2) to TRBJ2-2; 9 bases align to TRBD2. Germline CDR1 and CDR2: LGHDT and YNNKEL (reference sequence). The CDR3 length is 15 residues. V shed 1 base, J shed 7 bases, and the junction held 4 bases outside the gene matches. CDR3 residues: CASSQGGLAIGELFF. CDR3 coding DNA: TGTGCCAGCAGCCAAGGCGGACTAGCGATCGGGGAGCTGTTTTTT.

The chain joins TRBV6-5 to TRBJ1-5; tentative D call: TRBD1 (6 bases). The ends were cut back, 2 bases at V and 0 bases at J, with 11 bases in the middle. The length of the CDR3 is 16 residues. Per the germline V gene, CDR1 is MNHEY and CDR2 is SVGAGI. The CDR3 bases are TGTGCCAGCAGTTACCGCAGGGGAAGTAGCAATCAGCCCCAGCATTTT. Translation: CASSYRRGSSNQPQHF.